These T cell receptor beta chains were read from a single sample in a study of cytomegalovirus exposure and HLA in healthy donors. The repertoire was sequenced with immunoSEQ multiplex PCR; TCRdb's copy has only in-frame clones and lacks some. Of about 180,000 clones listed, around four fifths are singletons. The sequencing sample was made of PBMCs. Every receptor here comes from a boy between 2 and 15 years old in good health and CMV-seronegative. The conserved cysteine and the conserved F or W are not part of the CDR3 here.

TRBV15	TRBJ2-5	ATSRGFLETQY
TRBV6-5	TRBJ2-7	ASSYTSGYEQY
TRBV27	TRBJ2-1	ASTGGTEQF
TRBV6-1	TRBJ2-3	ASSEAYRGGTDTQY
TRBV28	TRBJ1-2	ASSPSAGAYGYT
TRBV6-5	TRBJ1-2	ASSRSGTGGDGYT
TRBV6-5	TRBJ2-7	ASSHSSGRALHEQY
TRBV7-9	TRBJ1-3	ASSLVSSSGNTIY
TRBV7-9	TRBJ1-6	ASSRGGAGNSPLH
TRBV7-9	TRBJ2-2	ARSSSGVNTGELF
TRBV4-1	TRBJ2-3	ASSLPGGADTQY
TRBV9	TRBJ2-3	ASSVLAGGPGDTQY
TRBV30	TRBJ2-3	AWARTSGAGVTQY
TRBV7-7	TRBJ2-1	ASSLGGEGYNEQF
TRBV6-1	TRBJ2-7	ASSKERESNEQY
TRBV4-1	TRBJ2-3	ASSQVRAETDTQY
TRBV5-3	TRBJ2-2	ARSLAQRGLSANTGELF
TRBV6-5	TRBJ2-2	ASRWDRYTGELF
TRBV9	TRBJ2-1	ASSVLSSGRSNEQF